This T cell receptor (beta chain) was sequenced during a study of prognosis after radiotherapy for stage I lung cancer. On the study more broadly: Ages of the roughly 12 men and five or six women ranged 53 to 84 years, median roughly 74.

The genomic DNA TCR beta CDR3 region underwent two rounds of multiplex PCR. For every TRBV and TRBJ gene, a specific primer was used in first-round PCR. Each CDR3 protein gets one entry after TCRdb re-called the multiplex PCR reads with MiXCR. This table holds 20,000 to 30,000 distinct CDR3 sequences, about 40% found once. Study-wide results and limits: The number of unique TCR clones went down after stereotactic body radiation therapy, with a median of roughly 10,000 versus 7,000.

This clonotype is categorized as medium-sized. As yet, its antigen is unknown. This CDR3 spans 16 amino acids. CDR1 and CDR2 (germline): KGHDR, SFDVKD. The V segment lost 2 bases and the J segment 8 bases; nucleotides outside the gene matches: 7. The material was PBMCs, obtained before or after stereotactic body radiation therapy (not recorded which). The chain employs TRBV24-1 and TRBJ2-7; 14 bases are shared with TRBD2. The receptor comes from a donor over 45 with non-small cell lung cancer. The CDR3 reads CATSDWGTSGREKQYF. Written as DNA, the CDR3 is TGTGCCACCAGTGATTGGGGGACTAGCGGGAGAGAAAAGCAGTACTTC.